This T cell receptor beta chain was identified in a study of regulatory T cells in long-lasting Graves disease. Notes on the study in general: Persistent disease preferred TRBV28, TRBJ1-2 and TRBJ2-5; new disease, TRBV20-1 and TRBJ2-1. What was studied was peripheral blood only, and not thyroid tissue.

The ends were cut back, 1 base at V and 4 bases at J, with 7 bases in the middle. Germline V gene lookup returns CDR1 MGHDK and CDR2 SYGVNS. CDR3 size: 13 residues. Researchers made TCR beta libraries by using iRepertoire HTBI primers and running Arm-PCR on CDR3 regions. One entry per CDR3 protein results from TCRdb running MiXCR on the multiplex PCR reads. Here the sample spans some 440,000 distinct CDR3 sequences, about 20% being singletons. There are a few counts of this clonotype. Its cognate antigen is unknown. The time point: persistent/refractory GD, antithyroid drugs over 5 years with positive TRAb. PBMC RNA served as the TCR library source. In each case, Graves' disease was diagnosed per American Thyroid Association guidelines.

The chain combines TRBV25-1 with TRBJ2-5, with D possibly TRBD2 on 6 matching bases. This TCR derives from a female donor with Graves disease. Material: peripheral blood mononuclear cells (PBMCs), obtained when the disease was refractory, from a patient treated with antithyroid drugs. CDR3 in DNA: TGTGCCAGCAGTGAATGGAGGGTAGAGACCCAGTACTTC. This codes for CASSEWRVETQYF.